This T cell receptor beta chain came from a study of cytomegalovirus exposure and HLA in healthy donors. The wider study: Membership in the Caucasian-associated ancestry cluster was found for 75% to 90% of fewer than 450 genotyped donors.

This clone was seen a single time. Its antigen remains unidentified. Study-wide findings and caveats: Highly shared sequence variants in one cluster were likely a sequencing artifact.

PCR involved 60 Vbeta and 13 Jbeta primers. TCRdb's table, derived via immunoSEQ multiplex PCR, lists solely in-frame clones and lacks some. This repertoire shows about 210,000 clones, about three quarters found once; its top ten account for approximately 2%. The length of the CDR3 is 17 residues. The V end lost 2 bases, the J end lost 0 bases, and 15 bases lay between the germline ends. Looked up from germline, CDR1 is SGHVS and CDR2 is FNYEAQ. The genes are TRBV7-6 and TRBJ2-3, with D tentatively TRBD2 (5 bases). Specimen: PBMCs. The receptor comes from a male donor in good health and CMV-seronegative. For the CDR3, the DNA is TGTGCCAGCAGCTTAATAGGTACTAGTGCTAGCACAGATACGCAGTATTTT. Encoded protein: CASSLIGTSASTDTQYF.